This paragraph covers one T cell receptor (beta chain) sequence. Its antigen is not identified. The method was immunoSEQ multiplex PCR; TCRdb's version includes in-frame clones alone and lacks a portion of them. The sample lists 27,000 or so clones, roughly 73% occurring once. In the ViraFEST assay, antigen-specific CD4+ clonotypes were identified by expansion after peptide-pool stimulation. Isolating CD4+ T cells followed approximately 11 days of culture. Vaccine recipients had no previous SARS-CoV-2 infection; their nucleocapsid antibodies were negative. This sample is part of a study of vaccination effects on CD4 cells after COVID-19. The CDR3 consists of 13 residues. V lost 2 bases and J lost 4, with 8 bases in between. Looked up from germline, CDR1 is MDHEN and CDR2 is SYDVKM.

Sequencing used CD4+ T cells from PBMCs cultured with HCoV-NL63 spike peptides, obtained before COVID-19 vaccination. The V gene is TRBV28, the J gene TRBJ1-2, with unresolved D. The receptor was derived from a human donor who received a COVID-19 vaccine. The CDR3 loop reads CASSLASLYGYTF. CDR3 DNA: TGTGCCAGCAGTTTAGCCAGCCTCTATGGCTACACCTTC.